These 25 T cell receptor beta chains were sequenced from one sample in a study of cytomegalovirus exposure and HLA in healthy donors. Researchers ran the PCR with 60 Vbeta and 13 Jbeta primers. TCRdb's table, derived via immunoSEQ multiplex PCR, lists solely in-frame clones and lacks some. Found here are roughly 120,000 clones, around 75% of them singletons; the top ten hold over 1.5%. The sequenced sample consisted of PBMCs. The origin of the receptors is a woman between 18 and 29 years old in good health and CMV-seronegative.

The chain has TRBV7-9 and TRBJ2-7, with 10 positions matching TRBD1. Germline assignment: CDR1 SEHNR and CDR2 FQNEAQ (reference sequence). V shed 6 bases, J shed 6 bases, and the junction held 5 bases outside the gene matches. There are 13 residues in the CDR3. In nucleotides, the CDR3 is TGTGCCAGCAGTTTTGGACAGGGGGGCGAGCAGTACTTC. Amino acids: CASSFGQGGEQYF.

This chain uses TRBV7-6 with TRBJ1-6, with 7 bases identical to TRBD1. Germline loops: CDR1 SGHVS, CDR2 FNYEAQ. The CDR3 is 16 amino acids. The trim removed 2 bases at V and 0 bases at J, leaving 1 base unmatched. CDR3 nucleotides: TGTGCCAGCAGCTTATCAGGGGGCTCCTATAATTCACCCCTCCACTTT. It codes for CASSLSGGSYNSPLHF.

CDR3 in amino acids: CASSQDRLAGWANEQFF. CDR3 bases: TGCGCCAGCAGCCAAGACAGACTAGCGGGGTGGGCCAATGAGCAGTTCTTC. The chain combines TRBV4-1 with TRBJ2-1, with 11 bases aligning to TRBD2. Germline CDR1 MGHRA, CDR2 YSYEKL. The CDR3 contains 17 residues. The V segment lost 0 bases and the J segment 6 bases; nucleotides outside the gene matches: 7.

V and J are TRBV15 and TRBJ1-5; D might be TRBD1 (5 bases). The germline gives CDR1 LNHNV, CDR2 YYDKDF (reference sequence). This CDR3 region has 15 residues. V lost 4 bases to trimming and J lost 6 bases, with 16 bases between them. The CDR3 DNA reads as TGTGCCACCAGCATCCAGGGTATGGTTGCTCAGCCCCAGCATTTT. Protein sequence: CATSIQGMVAQPQHF.

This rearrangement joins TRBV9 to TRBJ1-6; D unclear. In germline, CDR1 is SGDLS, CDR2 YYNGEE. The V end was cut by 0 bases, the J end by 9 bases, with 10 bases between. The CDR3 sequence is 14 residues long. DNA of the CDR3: TGTGCCAGCAGCGTAGTGTCCTCGGGTTCACCCCTCCACTTT. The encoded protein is CASSVVSSGSPLHF. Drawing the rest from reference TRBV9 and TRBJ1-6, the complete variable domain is DSGVTQTPKHLITATGQRVTLRCSPRSGDLSVYWYQQSLDQGLQFLIQYYNGEERAKGNILERFSAQQFPDLHSELNLSSLELGDSALYFCASSVVSSGSPLHFGNGTRLTVT.

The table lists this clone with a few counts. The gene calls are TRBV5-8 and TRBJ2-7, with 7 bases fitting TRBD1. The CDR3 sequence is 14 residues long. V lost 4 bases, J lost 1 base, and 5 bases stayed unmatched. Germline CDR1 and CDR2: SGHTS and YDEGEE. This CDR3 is CASSRTGSSYEQYF. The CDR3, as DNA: TGTGCCAGCAGCCGGACAGGCTCATCCTACGAGCAGTACTTC.

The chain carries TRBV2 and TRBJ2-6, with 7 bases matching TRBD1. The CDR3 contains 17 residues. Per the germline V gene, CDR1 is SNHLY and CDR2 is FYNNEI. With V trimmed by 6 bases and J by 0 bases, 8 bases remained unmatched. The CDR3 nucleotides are TGTGCCAGCAGAAGACAGGGATCGGGCTCTGGGGCCAACGTCCTGACTTTC. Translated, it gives CASRRQGSGSGANVLTF.

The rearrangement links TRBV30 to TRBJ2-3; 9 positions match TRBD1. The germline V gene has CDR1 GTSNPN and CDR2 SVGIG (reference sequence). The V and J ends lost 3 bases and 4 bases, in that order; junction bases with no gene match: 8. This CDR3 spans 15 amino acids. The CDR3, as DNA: TGTGCCTGGAGCGGCACAGGGGGCAGGGCAGATACGCAGTATTTT. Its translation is CAWSGTGGRADTQYF. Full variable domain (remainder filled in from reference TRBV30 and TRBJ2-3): SQTIHQWPATLVQPVGSPLSLECTVEGTSNPNLYWYRQAAGRGLQLLFYSVGIGQISSEVPQNLSASRPQDRQFILSSKKLLLSDSGFYLCAWSGTGGRADTQYFGPGTRLTVL.

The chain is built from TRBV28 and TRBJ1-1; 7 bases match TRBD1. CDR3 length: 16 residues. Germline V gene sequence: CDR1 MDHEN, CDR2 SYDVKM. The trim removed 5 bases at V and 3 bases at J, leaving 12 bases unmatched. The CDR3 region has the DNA TGTGCCAGCAGTCCGCTTGCTTTAGGGGGCTACACTGAAGCTTTCTTT. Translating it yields CASSPLALGGYTEAFF.

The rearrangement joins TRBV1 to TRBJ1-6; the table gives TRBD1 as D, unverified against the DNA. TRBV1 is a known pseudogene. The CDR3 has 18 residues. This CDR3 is CTSSQDPGGGYYNSPLHF. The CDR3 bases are TGCACCAGCAGCCAAGACCCTGGTGGGGGCTACTATAATTCACCCCTCCACTTT.

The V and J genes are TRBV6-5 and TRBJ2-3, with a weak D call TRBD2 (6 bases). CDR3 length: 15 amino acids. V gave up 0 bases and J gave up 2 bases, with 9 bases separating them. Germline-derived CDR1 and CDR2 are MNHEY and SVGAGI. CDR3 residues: CASSYSAGYTDTQYF. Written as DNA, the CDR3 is TGTGCCAGCAGTTACTCTGCGGGGTACACAGATACGCAGTATTTT.

CDR3 loop: CASSQGGTGTYEQYF. CDR3 sequence (DNA): TGCGCCAGCAGCCAAGGGGGGACAGGGACCTACGAGCAGTACTTC. The genes are TRBV4-1 and TRBJ2-7; 9 bases fit TRBD1. The CDR3 length is 15 residues. Germline CDR1 MGHRA, CDR2 YSYEKL. V lost 1 base to trimming and J lost 2 bases; unmatched junction nucleotides: 3.

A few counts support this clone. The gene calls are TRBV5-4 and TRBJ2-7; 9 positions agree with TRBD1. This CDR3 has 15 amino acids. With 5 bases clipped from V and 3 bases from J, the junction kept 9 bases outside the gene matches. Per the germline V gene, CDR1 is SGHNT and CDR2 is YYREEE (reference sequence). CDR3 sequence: CASSPGTGYGYEQYF. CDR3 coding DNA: TGTGCCAGCAGTCCCGGGACAGGGTATGGCTACGAGCAGTACTTC.

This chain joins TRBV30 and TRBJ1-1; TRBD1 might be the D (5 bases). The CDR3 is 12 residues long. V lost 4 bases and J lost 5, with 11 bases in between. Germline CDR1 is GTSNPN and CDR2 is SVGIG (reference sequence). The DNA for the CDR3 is TGTGCCTGGACTGGGGCTGGAACTGAAGCTTTCTTT. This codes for CAWTGAGTEAFF.

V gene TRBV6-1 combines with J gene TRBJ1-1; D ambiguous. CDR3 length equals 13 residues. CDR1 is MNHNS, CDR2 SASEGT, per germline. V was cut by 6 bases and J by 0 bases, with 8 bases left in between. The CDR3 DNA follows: TGTGCCAGCAGAATGTTAATGAACACTGAAGCTTTCTTT. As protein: CASRMLMNTEAFF.

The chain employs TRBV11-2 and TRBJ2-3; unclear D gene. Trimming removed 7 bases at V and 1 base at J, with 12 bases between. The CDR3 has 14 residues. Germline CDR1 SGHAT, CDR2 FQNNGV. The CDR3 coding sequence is TGTGCCAGCACCCGACTTGAGGGCACAGATACGCAGTATTTT. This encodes CASTRLEGTDTQYF. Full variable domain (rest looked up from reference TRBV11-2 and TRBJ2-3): EAGVAQSPRYKIIEKRQSVAFWCNPISGHATLYWYQQILGQGPKLLIQFQNNGVVDDSQLPKDRFSAERLKGVDSTLKIQPAKLEDSAVYLCASTRLEGTDTQYFGPGTRLTVL.

Here the CDR3 DNA reads TGTGCCAGCAGCCGACCCGGACTAGGAGGTTCCTACGAGCAGTACTTC. It translates to CASSRPGLGGSYEQYF. The chain has TRBV4-2 and TRBJ2-7; 7 nucleotides align to TRBD2. The germline gives CDR1 LGHNA, CDR2 YNFKEQ. Trimming took 4 bases from V and 1 from J; bases not matched to a gene: 10. CDR3 length: 16 amino acids.

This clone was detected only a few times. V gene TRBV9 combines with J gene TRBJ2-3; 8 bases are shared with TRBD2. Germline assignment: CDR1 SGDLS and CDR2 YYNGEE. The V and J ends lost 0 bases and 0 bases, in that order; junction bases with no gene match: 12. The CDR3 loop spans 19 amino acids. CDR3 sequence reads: CASSVGWKRGSASTDTQYF. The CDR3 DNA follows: TGTGCCAGCAGCGTAGGCTGGAAGCGGGGGTCCGCTAGCACAGATACGCAGTATTTT.

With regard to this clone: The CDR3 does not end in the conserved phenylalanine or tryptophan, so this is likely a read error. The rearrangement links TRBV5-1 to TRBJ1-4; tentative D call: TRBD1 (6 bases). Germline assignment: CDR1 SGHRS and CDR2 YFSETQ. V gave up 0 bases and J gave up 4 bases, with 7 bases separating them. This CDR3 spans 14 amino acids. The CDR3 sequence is CASSLDRVNEKLFV. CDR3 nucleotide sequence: TGCGCCAGCAGCTTGGACAGGGTTAATGAAAAACTGTTTGTT.

The CDR3 is CASSSGLHLPVTEAFF. Written as DNA, the CDR3 is TGTGCCAGCAGCTCGGGACTTCACCTTCCGGTGACTGAAGCTTTCTTT. This chain connects TRBV7-2 to TRBJ1-1; possibly TRBD1 for D (5 bases). Trimming pared 4 bases from V and 5 bases from J, leaving 20 bases between. In germline, CDR1 is SGHTA, CDR2 FQGNSA. The CDR3 has 16 residues.

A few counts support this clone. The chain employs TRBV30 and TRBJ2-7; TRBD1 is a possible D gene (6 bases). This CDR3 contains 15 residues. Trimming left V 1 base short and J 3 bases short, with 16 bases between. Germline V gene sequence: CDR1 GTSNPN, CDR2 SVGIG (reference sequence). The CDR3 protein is CAWSAGPQGIYEQYF. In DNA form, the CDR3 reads TGTGCCTGGAGTGCGGGCCCACAGGGCATCTACGAGCAGTACTTC. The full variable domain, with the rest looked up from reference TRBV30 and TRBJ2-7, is SQTIHQWPATLVQPVGSPLSLECTVEGTSNPNLYWYRQAAGRGLQLLFYSVGIGQISSEVPQNLSASRPQDRQFILSSKKLLLSDSGFYLCAWSAGPQGIYEQYFGPGTRLTVT.

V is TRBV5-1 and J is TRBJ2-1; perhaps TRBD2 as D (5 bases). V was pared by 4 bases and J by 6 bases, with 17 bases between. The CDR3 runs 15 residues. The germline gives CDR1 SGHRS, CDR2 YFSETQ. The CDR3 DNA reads TGCGCCAGCAGCCTCAACCAACTAGGTATCAATGAGCAGTTCTTC. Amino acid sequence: CASSLNQLGINEQFF.

The CDR3 is CSVEDPRLADTQYF. The CDR3 bases are TGCAGCGTTGAAGATCCTCGGTTGGCAGATACGCAGTATTTT. The V call is TRBV29-1, the J call TRBJ2-3; D is ambiguous. V was shortened by 0 bases and J by 4 bases, with 11 bases between the two germline ends. Germline loops: CDR1 SQVTM, CDR2 ANQGSEA. This CDR3 spans 14 amino acids.

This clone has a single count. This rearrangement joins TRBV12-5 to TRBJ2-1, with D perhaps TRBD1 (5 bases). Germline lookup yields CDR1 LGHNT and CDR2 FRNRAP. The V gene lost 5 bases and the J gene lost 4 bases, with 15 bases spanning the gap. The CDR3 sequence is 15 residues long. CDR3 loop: CASGPGHPGYNEQFF. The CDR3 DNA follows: TGTGCTAGTGGTCCAGGACACCCCGGGTACAATGAGCAGTTCTTC. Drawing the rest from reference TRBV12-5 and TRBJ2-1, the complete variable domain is DARVTQTPRHKVTEMGQEVTMRCQPILGHNTVFWYRQTMMQGLELLAYFRNRAPLDDSGMPKDRFSAEMPDATLATLKIQPSEPRDSAVYFCASGPGHPGYNEQFFGPGTRLTVL.

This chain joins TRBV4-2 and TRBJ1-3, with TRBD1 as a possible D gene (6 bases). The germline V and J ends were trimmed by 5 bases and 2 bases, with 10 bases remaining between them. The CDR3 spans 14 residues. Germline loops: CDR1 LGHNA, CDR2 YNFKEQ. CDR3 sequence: CASSAGTTGNTIYF. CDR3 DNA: TGTGCCAGCAGCGCCGGGACAACTGGAAACACCATATATTTT.